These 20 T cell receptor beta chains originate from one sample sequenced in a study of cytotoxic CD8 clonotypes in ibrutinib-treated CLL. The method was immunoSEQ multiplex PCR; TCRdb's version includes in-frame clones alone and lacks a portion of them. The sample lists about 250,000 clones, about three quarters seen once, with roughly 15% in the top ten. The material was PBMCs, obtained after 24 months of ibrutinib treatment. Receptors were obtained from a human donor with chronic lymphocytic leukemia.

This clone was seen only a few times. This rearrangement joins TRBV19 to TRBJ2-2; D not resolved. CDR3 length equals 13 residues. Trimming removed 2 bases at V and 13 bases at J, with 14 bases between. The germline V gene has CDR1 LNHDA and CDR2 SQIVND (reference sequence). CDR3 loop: CASSIKTDVVLFF. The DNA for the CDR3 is TGTGCCAGTAGTATAAAGACGGACGTGGTGCTGTTTTTT.

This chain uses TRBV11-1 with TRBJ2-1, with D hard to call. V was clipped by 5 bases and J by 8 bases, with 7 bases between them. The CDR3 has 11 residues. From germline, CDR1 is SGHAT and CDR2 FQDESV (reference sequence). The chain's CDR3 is CASSRVDEQFF. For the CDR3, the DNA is TGTGCCAGCAGCCGCGTCGATGAGCAGTTCTTC.

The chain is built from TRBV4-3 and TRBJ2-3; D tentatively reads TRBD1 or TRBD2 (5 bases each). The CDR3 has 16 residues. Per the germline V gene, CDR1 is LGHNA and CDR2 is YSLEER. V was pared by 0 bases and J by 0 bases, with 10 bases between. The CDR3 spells CASSQDGGPSTDTQYF. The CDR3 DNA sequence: TGCGCCAGCAGCCAAGATGGGGGACCGAGCACAGATACGCAGTATTTT.

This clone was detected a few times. This chain's CDR3 is CASSLTLAGGIGEQYF. CDR3 DNA sequence: TGTGCCAGCAGCCTGACTCTAGCGGGAGGGATCGGCGAGCAGTACTTC. The rearrangement links TRBV9 to TRBJ2-7; 12 bases align to TRBD2. The CDR3 covers 16 residues. Trimming took 4 bases from V and 6 from J; bases not matched to a gene: 11. CDR1 SGDLS and CDR2 YYNGEE come from the germline V gene.

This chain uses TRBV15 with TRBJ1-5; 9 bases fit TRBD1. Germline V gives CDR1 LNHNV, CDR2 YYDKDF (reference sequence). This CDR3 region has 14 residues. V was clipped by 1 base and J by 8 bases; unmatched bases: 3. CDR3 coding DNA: TGTGCCACCAGCAGAGGAGACAGGGGGAAGCCCCAGCATTTT. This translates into CATSRGDRGKPQHF.

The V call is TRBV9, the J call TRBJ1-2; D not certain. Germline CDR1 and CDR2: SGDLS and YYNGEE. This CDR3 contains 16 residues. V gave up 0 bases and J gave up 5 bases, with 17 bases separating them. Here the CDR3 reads CASSVVGYGSPYGYTF. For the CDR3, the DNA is TGTGCCAGCAGCGTAGTCGGATACGGGTCCCCATATGGCTACACCTTC.

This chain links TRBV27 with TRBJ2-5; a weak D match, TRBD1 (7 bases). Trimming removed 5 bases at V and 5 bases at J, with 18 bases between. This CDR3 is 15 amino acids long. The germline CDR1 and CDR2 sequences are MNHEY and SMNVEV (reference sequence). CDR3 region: CASSLTGRLQETQYF. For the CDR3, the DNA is TGTGCCAGCAGTCTGACAGGGAGGTTACAGGAGACCCAGTACTTC.

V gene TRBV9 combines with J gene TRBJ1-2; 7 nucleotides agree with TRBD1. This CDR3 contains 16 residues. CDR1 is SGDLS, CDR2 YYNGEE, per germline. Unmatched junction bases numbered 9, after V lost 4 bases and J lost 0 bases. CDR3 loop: CASSQTGTVPNYGYTF. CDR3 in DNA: TGTGCCAGCAGCCAGACCGGGACAGTACCTAACTATGGCTACACCTTC.

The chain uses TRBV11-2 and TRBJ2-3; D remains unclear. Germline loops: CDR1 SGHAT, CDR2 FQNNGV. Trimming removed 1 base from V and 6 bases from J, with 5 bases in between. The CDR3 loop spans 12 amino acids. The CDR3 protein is CASSLGYDTQYF. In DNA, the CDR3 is TGTGCCAGCAGCTTAGGCTACGATACGCAGTATTTT.

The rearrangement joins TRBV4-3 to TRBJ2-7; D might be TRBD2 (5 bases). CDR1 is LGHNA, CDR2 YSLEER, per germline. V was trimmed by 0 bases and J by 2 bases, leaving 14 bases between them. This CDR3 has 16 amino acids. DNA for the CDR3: TGCGCCAGCAGCCAAGAAATACAGCGGCCACCCTACGAGCAGTACTTC. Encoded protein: CASSQEIQRPPYEQYF.

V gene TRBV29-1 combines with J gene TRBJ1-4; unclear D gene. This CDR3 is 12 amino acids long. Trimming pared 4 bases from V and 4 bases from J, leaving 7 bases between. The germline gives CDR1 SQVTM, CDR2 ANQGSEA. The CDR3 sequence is CSVVFSNEKLFF. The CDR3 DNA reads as TGCAGCGTTGTTTTCAGTAATGAAAAACTGTTTTTT.

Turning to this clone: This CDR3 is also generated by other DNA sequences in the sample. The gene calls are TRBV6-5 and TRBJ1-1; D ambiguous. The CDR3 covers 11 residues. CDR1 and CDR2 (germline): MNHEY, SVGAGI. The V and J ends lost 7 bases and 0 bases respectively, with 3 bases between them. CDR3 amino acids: CASTMNTEAFF. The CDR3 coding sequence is TGTGCCAGCACGATGAACACTGAAGCTTTCTTT.

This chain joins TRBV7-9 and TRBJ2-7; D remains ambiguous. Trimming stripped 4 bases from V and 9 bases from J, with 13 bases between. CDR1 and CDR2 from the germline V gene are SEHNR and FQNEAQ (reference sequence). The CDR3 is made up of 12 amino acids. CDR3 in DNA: TGTGCCAGCAGCTCTACCTCGGTCGGGCAGTACTTC. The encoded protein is CASSSTSVGQYF.

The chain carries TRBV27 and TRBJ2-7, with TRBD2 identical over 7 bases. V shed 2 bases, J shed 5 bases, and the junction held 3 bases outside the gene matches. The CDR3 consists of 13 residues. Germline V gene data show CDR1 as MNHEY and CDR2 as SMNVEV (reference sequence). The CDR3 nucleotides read TGTGCCAGCAGTTTAGGGGGGGTGGACGAGCAGTACTTC. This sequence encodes CASSLGGVDEQYF.

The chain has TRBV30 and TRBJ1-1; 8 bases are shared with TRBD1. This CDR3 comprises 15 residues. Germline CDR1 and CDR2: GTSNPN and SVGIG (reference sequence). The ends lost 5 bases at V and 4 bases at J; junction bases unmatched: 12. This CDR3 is CAWGQGKVWFTEAFF. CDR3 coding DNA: TGTGCCTGGGGACAGGGTAAAGTTTGGTTCACTGAAGCTTTCTTT.

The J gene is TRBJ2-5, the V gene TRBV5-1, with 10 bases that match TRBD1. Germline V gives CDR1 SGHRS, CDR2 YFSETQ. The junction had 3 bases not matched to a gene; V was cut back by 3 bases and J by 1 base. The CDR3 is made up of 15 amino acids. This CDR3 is CASSWGDRGQETQYF. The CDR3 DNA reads TGCGCCAGCAGCTGGGGGGACAGGGGCCAAGAGACCCAGTACTTC.

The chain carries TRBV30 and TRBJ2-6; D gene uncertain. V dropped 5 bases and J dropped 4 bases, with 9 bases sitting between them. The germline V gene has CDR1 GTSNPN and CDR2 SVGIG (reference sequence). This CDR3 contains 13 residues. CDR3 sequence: CAWDPSGANVLTF. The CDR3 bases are TGTGCCTGGGACCCATCCGGGGCCAACGTCCTGACTTTC.

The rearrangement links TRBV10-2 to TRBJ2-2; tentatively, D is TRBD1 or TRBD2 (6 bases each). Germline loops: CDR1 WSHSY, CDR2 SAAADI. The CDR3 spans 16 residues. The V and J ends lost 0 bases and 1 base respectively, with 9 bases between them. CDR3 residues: CASSESRGQNTGELFF. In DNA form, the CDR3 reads TGCGCCAGCAGTGAGTCGCGGGGACAGAACACCGGGGAGCTGTTTTTT.

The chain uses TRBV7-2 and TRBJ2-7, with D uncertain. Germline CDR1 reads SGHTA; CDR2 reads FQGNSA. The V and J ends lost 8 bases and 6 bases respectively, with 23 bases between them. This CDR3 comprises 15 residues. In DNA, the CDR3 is TGTGCCAGCGCCTCTTCCCCGCCCTGGTCTACCGAGCAGTACTTC. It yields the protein CASASSPPWSTEQYF.

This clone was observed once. The CDR3 protein is CASSDFLGTQYF. The CDR3 nucleotides are TGTGCCAGCAGTGATTTTCTGGGTACGCAGTATTTT. The V and J genes are TRBV27 and TRBJ2-3; D gene ambiguous. Germline loops: CDR1 MNHEY, CDR2 SMNVEV (reference sequence). Between the trimmed V and J ends, which lost 5 bases and 8 bases, there was a span of 11 bases. CDR3 length: 12 residues.